One and the same sample provided the 23 T cell receptor beta chains below, sequenced in a study of blood T cell repertoires in COVID-19. The protocol was immunoSEQ multiplex PCR, while the TCRdb copy is restricted to in-frame clones and leaves out a portion. The repertoire includes 320,000 or so clones, 88% of them detected once, and about 5% sits in the top ten. The sample comprised PBMCs or T cells enriched from blood (not recorded which). These receptors all come from a man aged 25 to 40 who had recovered from COVID-19.

V gene TRBV28 combines with J gene TRBJ2-7; TRBD2 matches at 9 bases. From germline, CDR1 is MDHEN and CDR2 SYDVKM. Trimming removed 2 bases from V and 6 bases from J; junction bases left unmatched: 11. The CDR3 is 16 amino acids. CDR3 nucleotide sequence: TGTGCCAGCAGTTTAATCGTGGGAGCGGGGGGAGGCGAGCAGTACTTC. Its translation is CASSLIVGAGGGEQYF.

The chain has TRBV2 and TRBJ1-2; 7 nucleotides line up with TRBD1. The CDR3 has 15 amino acids. CDR1 and CDR2 (germline): SNHLY, FYNNEI. The V and J ends lost 6 bases and 2 bases, in that order; junction bases with no gene match: 9. DNA for the CDR3: TGTGCCAGCAGCCCGACAGGGCGGAGGAACTATGGCTACACCTTC. It yields the protein CASSPTGRRNYGYTF.

This clone was counted once. This chain connects TRBV27 to TRBJ2-7, with D perhaps matching TRBD1 (6 bases). Deletions cut 0 bases from V and 4 bases from J, with 16 bases between. From germline, CDR1 is MNHEY and CDR2 SMNVEV (reference sequence). The CDR3 spans 16 residues. CDR3 coding DNA: TGTGCCAGCAGTTTATCGCAGGGGACACCTTTTTACGAGCAGTACTTC. It codes for CASSLSQGTPFYEQYF.

The V and J genes are TRBV13 and TRBJ2-3; TRBD2 matches at 13 bases. CDR3 size: 16 residues. Germline CDR1 is PRHDT and CDR2 is FYEKMQ (reference sequence). Germline trimming cut 5 bases from V and 6 bases from J; bases unmatched to any gene: 8. The CDR3: CASSPEGLAGLDTQYF. CDR3 DNA: TGTGCCAGCAGCCCAGAGGGACTAGCGGGGCTGGATACGCAGTATTTT.

The sample holds a few counts of this clone. The chain joins TRBV5-1 to TRBJ1-5; TRBD1 matches 9 bases. Germline assignment: CDR1 SGHRS and CDR2 YFSETQ. Trimming cost V 4 bases and J 6 bases; bases outside gene matches: 8. The CDR3 loop spans 15 amino acids. In DNA, the CDR3 is TGCGCCAGCAGCCCGACAGGGGGAAACGGTCAGCCCCAGCATTTT. This encodes CASSPTGGNGQPQHF. Using reference TRBV5-1 and TRBJ1-5 for the parts outside the CDR3, the full variable domain is KAGVTQTPRYLIKTRGQQVTLSCSPISGHRSVSWYQQTPGQGLQFLFEYFSETQRNKGNFPGRFSGRQFSNSRSEMNVSTLELGDSALYLCASSPTGGNGQPQHFGDGTRLSIL.

This chain uses TRBV2 with TRBJ1-1; D is ambiguous. This CDR3 is built from 13 residues. Germline V CDR1 and CDR2: SNHLY, FYNNEI. The ends were cut back, 11 bases at V and 3 bases at J, with 16 bases in the middle. This CDR3 reads CAGTQQRDTEAFF. The CDR3 nucleotides are TGTGCCGGAACCCAACAGAGGGACACTGAAGCTTTCTTT. Based on the CDR3 plus reference TRBV2 and TRBJ1-1, the full variable domain is EPEVTQTPSHQVTQMGQEVILRCVPISNHLYFYWYRQILGQKVEFLVSFYNNEISEKSEIFDDQFSVERPDGSNFTLKIRSTKLEDSAMYFCAGTQQRDTEAFFGQGTRLTVV.

The chain links TRBV7-6 to TRBJ2-5; 9 bases fit TRBD2. The ends lost 0 bases at V and 1 base at J; junction bases unmatched: 9. Germline V gene sequence: CDR1 SGHVS, CDR2 FNYEAQ. CDR3 length: 18 residues. CDR3 loop: CASSLAGHSGGFQETQYF. CDR3 sequence (DNA): TGTGCCAGCAGCTTAGCGGGACATAGCGGGGGATTCCAAGAGACCCAGTACTTC.

DNA of the CDR3: TGTGCCATCAGCTCGGACAGGGGATTTTCCGGGGCCAACGTCCTGACTTTC. This encodes CAISSDRGFSGANVLTF. The rearrangement links TRBV10-3 to TRBJ2-6; 9 bases are a match to TRBD1. Germline V gene data show CDR1 as ENHRY and CDR2 as SYGVKD. CDR3 length equals 17 residues. Trimming took 6 bases from V and 4 from J; bases not matched to a gene: 10.

This sequence joins TRBV7-6 and TRBJ2-5; TRBD1 matches 7 bases. V gave up 4 bases and J gave up 5 bases; unmatched junction bases: 13. In germline, CDR1 is SGHVS, CDR2 FNYEAQ. CDR3 length: 16 amino acids. Here the CDR3 DNA reads TGTGCCAGCAGCTCCTCGAGCAGACAGGGAAGGGAGACCCAGTACTTC. Amino acids: CASSSSSRQGRETQYF.

The chain joins TRBV6-5 to TRBJ2-7; D perhaps matches TRBD2 (5 bases). Germline V CDR1 and CDR2: MNHEY, SVGAGI. There are 14 residues in the CDR3. Trimming removed 7 bases from V and 3 bases from J, with 16 bases in between. In DNA form, the CDR3 reads TGTGCCAGCAACCCGGCGGGTGTCCTCTACGAGCAGTACTTC. Protein product: CASNPAGVLYEQYF.

The genes are TRBV29-1 and TRBJ2-7, with unresolved D. Germline lookup yields CDR1 SQVTM and CDR2 ANQGSEA. There are 12 residues in the CDR3. Trimming removed 1 base at V and 0 bases at J, with 4 bases between. This CDR3 is CSVEGISYEQYF. The CDR3 nucleotides are TGCAGCGTTGAAGGTATCTCCTACGAGCAGTACTTC.

The chain couples TRBV5-1 to TRBJ1-1; D might be TRBD1 (5 bases). The ends were cut back, 4 bases at V and 2 bases at J, with 18 bases in the middle. This CDR3 has 16 amino acids. Germline CDR1 reads SGHRS; CDR2 reads YFSETQ. CDR3 sequence reads: CASSPFGLGANTEAFF. In DNA form, the CDR3 reads TGCGCCAGCAGCCCCTTCGGGTTAGGGGCAAACACTGAAGCTTTCTTT.

The V call is TRBV5-1, the J call TRBJ2-2; D unclear. The germline gives CDR1 SGHRS, CDR2 YFSETQ. The ends were cut back, 4 bases at V and 0 bases at J, with 10 bases in the middle. The CDR3 consists of 15 residues. CDR3 nucleotide sequence: TGCGCCAGCAGCCGCGCTTCTACGAACACCGGGGAGCTGTTTTTT. It specifies CASSRASTNTGELFF.

The rearrangement links TRBV9 to TRBJ1-3; D is unclear. The CDR3 has 14 amino acids. Germline V gives CDR1 SGDLS, CDR2 YYNGEE. Trimming shortened V by 4 bases and J by 4 bases, and 12 bases separated the two germline ends. The CDR3, as DNA: TGTGCCAGCAGCTCGGGAGACTTCGGAAACACCATATATTTT. Its translation is CASSSGDFGNTIYF.

The chain is built from TRBV21-1 and TRBJ1-4; whether TRBD1, the table's D call, matches the DNA was not checked. TRBV21-1 is a documented pseudogene. The CDR3 covers 16 residues. The CDR3 DNA is TGTGCCAGCAGCACAGGCAGTATCACAACTAATGAAAAACTGTTTTTT. This codes for CASSTGSITTNEKLFF.

This chain uses TRBV23-1 with TRBJ2-3; D may be TRBD1 (6 bases). TRBV23-1 is marked as an open reading frame, function uncertain. The CDR3 runs 15 residues. Between the trimmed V and J ends, which lost 3 bases and 4 bases, there was a span of 14 bases. DNA of the CDR3: TGCGCCAGCAGTCATACCGGGACACCACCAGATACGCAGTATTTT. Its translation is CASSHTGTPPDTQYF.

V and J are TRBV29-1 and TRBJ1-1; 11 positions agree with TRBD1. V shed 5 bases and J 1 base; nucleotides not matched to a gene: 3. Germline assignment: CDR1 SQVTM and CDR2 ANQGSEA. CDR3 length: 14 residues. CDR3 in amino acids: CSVRTGGGNTEAFF. CDR3 in DNA: TGCAGCGTTCGGACAGGGGGCGGGAACACTGAAGCTTTCTTT.

In DNA, the CDR3 is TGTGCCAGCAGTGAATCGCGGGTCTATAATTCACCCCTCCACTTT. Translating it yields CASSESRVYNSPLHF. V is TRBV6-1 and J is TRBJ1-6; the D is unclear. In germline, CDR1 is MNHNS, CDR2 SASEGT. This CDR3 has 15 residues. The ends were cut back, 2 bases at V and 3 bases at J, with 8 bases in the middle.

As to this clone: Other nucleotide sequences from this sample produce the same CDR3. The chain recombines TRBV7-9 with TRBJ2-7; the D gene is possibly TRBD1 (6 bases). The V gene's germline CDR1 is SEHNR and CDR2 FQNEAQ (reference sequence). Trimming stripped 5 bases from V and 2 bases from J, with 10 bases between. The CDR3 runs to 13 residues. CDR3 bases: TGTGCCAGCAGCCTGGACAGTACCTACGAGCAGTACTTC. It encodes CASSLDSTYEQYF.

This rearrangement joins TRBV30 to TRBJ2-7, with 8 bases lining up with TRBD1. Germline-derived CDR1 and CDR2 are GTSNPN and SVGIG (reference sequence). V dropped 3 bases and J dropped 2; count of bases not matched to a gene: 6. The CDR3 loop spans 14 amino acids. The CDR3 reads CAWSPGQGPYEQYF. Written as DNA, the CDR3 is TGTGCCTGGAGCCCAGGACAGGGACCCTACGAGCAGTACTTC.

DNA of the CDR3: TGTGCCAGCAGCGAGGGACAGGGAGTTGGGTCTGGAAACACCATATATTTT. This sequence encodes CASSEGQGVGSGNTIYF. This chain joins TRBV11-2 and TRBJ1-3, with 9 nucleotides matching TRBD1. J was trimmed by 1 base and V by 5 bases; bases with no gene match: 9. CDR1 is SGHAT, CDR2 FQNNGV, per germline. This CDR3 is 17 amino acids long.

The chain carries TRBV2 and TRBJ1-3, with TRBD1 as a possible D gene (5 bases). CDR3 length equals 16 residues. Germline lookup yields CDR1 SNHLY and CDR2 FYNNEI. V shed 3 bases and J shed 0 bases, with 12 bases lying between them. CDR3 protein: CASSEETANSGNTIYF. The CDR3 DNA follows: TGTGCCAGCAGTGAGGAGACAGCAAACTCTGGAAACACCATATATTTT. The whole variable domain, remainder taken from reference TRBV2 and TRBJ1-3, is EPEVTQTPSHQVTQMGQEVILRCVPISNHLYFYWYRQILGQKVEFLVSFYNNEISEKSEIFDDQFSVERPDGSNFTLKIRSTKLEDSAMYFCASSEETANSGNTIYFGEGSWLTVV.

The V gene is TRBV14, the J gene TRBJ1-1; D gene ambiguous. Germline V gene data show CDR1 as SGHDN and CDR2 as FVKESK. Trimming removed 1 base at V and 11 bases at J, with 14 bases between. This CDR3 is 13 amino acids long. CDR3 region: CASSQVSSGGAFF. The CDR3 DNA follows: TGTGCCAGCAGCCAAGTTTCCTCCGGCGGGGCTTTCTTT. The full variable domain, in which reference TRBV14 and TRBJ1-1 provide the parts outside the CDR3, is EAGVTQFPSHSVIEKGQTVTLRCDPISGHDNLYWYRRVMGKEIKFLLHFVKESKQDESGMPNNRFLAERTGGTYSTLKVQPAELEDSGVYFCASSQVSSGGAFFGQGTRLTVV.